The rows below give T cell receptor beta chains drawn from one sample of a study of blood T cells in healthy people across ages. One entry per CDR3 protein, called by TCRdb with MiXCR from the 5' RACE reads. Of fewer than 950,000 distinct CDR3 sequences in the sample, about 53% were seen once. The sample was blood. These receptors all come from a man aged 80 or over in good health. Both conserved end residues are part of each CDR3. Fields, in order: J gene, D gene, V gene, clone size, CDR3 DNA, CDR3 protein. A D gene is named only where the DNA matches it firmly. Part of the rows lack a size; the others show once, few, many or a class for expanded clones.

TRBJ2-2 | - | TRBV12-3/TRBV12-4 | - | TGTGCCAGCAGTTTAAGCGGTATTCAGGTCACCGGGGAGCTGTTTTTT | CASSLSGIQVTGELFF
TRBJ2-1 | - | TRBV6-2/TRBV6-3 | few | TGTGCCAGCAGTTACTCTTCCTATGAGCAGTTCTTC | CASSYSSYEQFF
TRBJ2-3 | TRBD2 | TRBV7-3 | - | TGTGCCAGCAGCCGTAGCGGGGGGAGAGATACGCAGTATTTT | CASSRSGGRDTQYF
TRBJ1-2 | - | TRBV28 | few | TGTGCCAGCAGGCGACTGTGGGGATCCTATGGCTACACCTTC | CASRRLWGSYGYTF
TRBJ2-7 | TRBD2 | TRBV3-1 | many | TGTGCCAGCAGCCGACAAGGGACTAGCGGACCCTACGAGCAGTACTTC | CASSRQGTSGPYEQYF
TRBJ2-7 | TRBD2 | TRBV3-1 | - | TGTGCCAGCAGCCAGACGAGCGGGACCAGCTCCTACGAGCAGTACTTC | CASSQTSGTSSYEQYF
TRBJ2-7 | TRBD1 | TRBV20-1 | - | TGCAGTGCTCGCTTCGACAGGGGGCATAACGAGCAGTACTTC | CSARFDRGHNEQYF
TRBJ2-3 | - | TRBV6-1 | - | TGTGCCAGCAGTGGCCGACTAGTGGTACAGGCCAGATACGCGTATTTT | CASSGRLVVQARYAYF
TRBJ2-3 | - | TRBV28 | - | TGTGCCAGCAGCCGAGGTAGCGGAGACAGATACGCGTATTTT | CASSRGSGDRYAYF
TRBJ2-3 | - | TRBV3-1 | - | TGTGCCAGCAGCCAAGATTTAGCCGTCATTGTGCAGTATTTT | CASSQDLAVIVQYF
TRBJ1-6 | TRBD1 | TRBV10-3 | - | TGTGCCATCCACCCGGGACAGCCCAATTCACCCCTCCACTTT | CAIHPGQPNSPLHF
TRBJ2-1 | TRBD2 | TRBV4-2 | - | TGTGCCAGCAGCCCGTGGCTAGCGGGAGACAATGAGCAGTTCTTC | CASSPWLAGDNEQFF
TRBJ1-2 | - | TRBV7-2 | few | TGTGCCAGCAGCCTCTCGAGAGACTATGGCTACACCTTC | CASSLSRDYGYTF
TRBJ2-1 | - | TRBV7-2 | - | TGTGCCAGCAGCCCCTCGACCCTGGGGAACAATGAGCAGTTCTTC | CASSPSTLGNNEQFF
TRBJ2-1 | TRBD2 | TRBV12-3/TRBV12-4 | few | TGTGCTAGCAGCCCTGAACGGCTAGCGGGGTTCTACAATGAGCAGTTCTTC | CASSPERLAGFYNEQFF
TRBJ2-1 | TRBD2 | TRBV7-9 | - | TGTGCCAGCAGCCTAGGGGCCGGCGGGAGGGCCAGTGGTGAGCAGTTCTTC | CASSLGAGGRASGEQFF
TRBJ2-2 | - | TRBV24-1 | - | TGTGCCACCACCGGACAGTCCACCGGGGAGCTGTTTTTT | CATTGQSTGELFF
TRBJ2-7 | - | TRBV20-1 | few | TGCAGTGCCACACCGGGACGGGGCTCATATACCCAGTACTTC | CSATPGRGSYTQYF
TRBJ2-7 | TRBD1 | TRBV7-2 | - | TGTGCCAGCATCACGGACAGGGGGTCCTACGAGCAGTACTTC | CASITDRGSYEQYF
TRBJ1-6 | - | TRBV2 | - | TGTGCCAGCGTCCCACAGGGTCCCCATAATGCACCCCTCCACTTT | CASVPQGPHNAPLHF
TRBJ2-3 | TRBD1 | TRBV12-3/TRBV12-4 | - | TGTGCCAGCAGTCTTGACAGGGGGCTGGGAACAGATACGCAGTATTTT | CASSLDRGLGTDTQYF
TRBJ2-2 | - | TRBV5-1 | few | TGCGCCAGCAGCCCGGACCTGGGCGGGGAGCTGTTTTTT | CASSPDLGGELFF
TRBJ2-5 | TRBD1 | TRBV2 | - | TGTGCCAGCAGTGAAGAACAGGGGGTGGGAGAGACCCAGTACTTC | CASSEEQGVGETQYF
TRBJ1-5 | TRBD1 | TRBV14 | - | TGTGCCAGCAGCCAAGATCAGGGGGCAAGCAATCAGCCCCAGCATTTT | CASSQDQGASNQPQHF
TRBJ2-3 | - | TRBV5-6 | - | TGTGCCAGCAGCTTGGGTATTCGGGGGAGCACAGATACGCAGTATTTT | CASSLGIRGSTDTQYF
TRBJ2-5 | - | TRBV5-1 | - | TGCGCCAGCACCGTTGACAGGTTTGAGACCCAGTACTTC | CASTVDRFETQYF
TRBJ2-1 | - | TRBV3-1 | - | TGTGCCAGCAGCCAAGATCATGGAAACAATGAGCAGTTCTTC | CASSQDHGNNEQFF
TRBJ2-5 | - | TRBV24-1 | - | TGTGCCACCAGTGCTCCGGGACATTTGCTGGAGACCCAGTACTTC | CATSAPGHLLETQYF
TRBJ1-2 | TRBD1 | TRBV5-1 | few | TGCGCCAGTAGCCCAGGGACAGGGTTTGGCTACACCTTC | CASSPGTGFGYTF
TRBJ2-1 | - | TRBV20-1 | - | TGCAGTGCTAGAGGGCGCGTCAATGAGCAGTTCTTC | CSARGRVNEQFF
TRBJ2-4 | - | TRBV29-1 | - | TGCAGCGTTGAGGACGGGACCAAAAACATTCAGTACTTC | CSVEDGTKNIQYF
TRBJ2-1 | TRBD2 | TRBV10-3 | - | TGTGCCATCAGTCCGGGACTAGCGGGAGTTAGGAATGAGCAGTTCTTC | CAISPGLAGVRNEQFF